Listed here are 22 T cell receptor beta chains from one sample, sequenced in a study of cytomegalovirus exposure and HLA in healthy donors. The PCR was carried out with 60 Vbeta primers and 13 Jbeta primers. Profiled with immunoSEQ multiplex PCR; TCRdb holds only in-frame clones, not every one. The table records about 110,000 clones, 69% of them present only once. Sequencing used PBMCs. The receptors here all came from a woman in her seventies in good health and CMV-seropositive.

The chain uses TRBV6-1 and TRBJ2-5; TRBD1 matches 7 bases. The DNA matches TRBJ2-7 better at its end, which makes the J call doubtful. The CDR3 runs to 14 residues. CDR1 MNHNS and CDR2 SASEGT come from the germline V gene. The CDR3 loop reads CASIRQGFAYEQYF. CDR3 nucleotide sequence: TGTGCCAGTATAAGACAGGGATTCGCGTACGAGCAGTACTTC.

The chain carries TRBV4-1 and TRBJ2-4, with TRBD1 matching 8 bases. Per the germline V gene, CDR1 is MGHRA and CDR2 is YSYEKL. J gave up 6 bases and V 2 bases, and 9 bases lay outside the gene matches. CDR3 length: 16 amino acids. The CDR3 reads CASSQLPGQAGNIQYF. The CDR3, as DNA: TGCGCCAGCAGCCAACTTCCGGGACAGGCGGGAAACATTCAGTACTTC.

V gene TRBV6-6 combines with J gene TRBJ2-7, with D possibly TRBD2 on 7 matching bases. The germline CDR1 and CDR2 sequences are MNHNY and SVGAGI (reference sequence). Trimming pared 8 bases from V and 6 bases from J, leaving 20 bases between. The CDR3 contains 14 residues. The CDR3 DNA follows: TGTGCCAGCCTTAGGGGGGGAGCTACGCGCGAGCAGTACTTC. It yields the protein CASLRGGATREQYF.

The CDR3 sequence: CAWRATNRGWNTEAFF. CDR3 sequence (DNA): TGTGCCTGGAGAGCTACCAACAGGGGATGGAACACTGAAGCTTTCTTT. This rearrangement joins TRBV30 to TRBJ1-1; 7 nucleotides line up with TRBD1. The CDR3 contains 16 residues. With 3 bases clipped from V and 1 base from J, the junction kept 11 bases outside the gene matches. The germline gives CDR1 GTSNPN, CDR2 SVGIG (reference sequence).

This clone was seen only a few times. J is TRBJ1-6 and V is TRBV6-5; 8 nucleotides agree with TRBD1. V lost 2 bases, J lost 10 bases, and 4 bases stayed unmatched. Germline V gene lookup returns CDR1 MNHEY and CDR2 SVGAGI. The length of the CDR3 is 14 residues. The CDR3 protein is CASSYGQGKSPLHF. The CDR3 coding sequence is TGTGCCAGCAGTTACGGACAGGGCAAATCACCCCTCCACTTT.

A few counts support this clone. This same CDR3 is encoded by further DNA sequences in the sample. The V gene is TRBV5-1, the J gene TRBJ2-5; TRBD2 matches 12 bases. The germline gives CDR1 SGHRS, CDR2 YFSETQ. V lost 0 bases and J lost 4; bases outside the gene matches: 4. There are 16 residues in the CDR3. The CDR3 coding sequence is TGCGCCAGCAGCTTGGTACTAGCGGGGGGTAGAGAGACCCAGTACTTC. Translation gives CASSLVLAGGRETQYF. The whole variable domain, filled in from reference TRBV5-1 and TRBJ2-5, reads KAGVTQTPRYLIKTRGQQVTLSCSPISGHRSVSWYQQTPGQGLQFLFEYFSETQRNKGNFPGRFSGRQFSNSRSEMNVSTLELGDSALYLCASSLVLAGGRETQYFGPGTRLLVL.

In nucleotides, the CDR3 is TGTGCCAGCAGTTACTCGGGGGGGAACGATGGCTACACCTTC. It yields the protein CASSYSGGNDGYTF. The J gene is TRBJ1-2, the V gene TRBV6-5; D may be TRBD1 (5 bases). From germline, CDR1 is MNHEY and CDR2 SVGAGI. Trimming stripped 0 bases from V and 6 bases from J, with 11 bases between. The CDR3 runs to 14 residues.

CDR3 sequence reads: CATAGAGVGTGELFF. The CDR3 bases are TGTGCCACCGCAGGGGCGGGCGTGGGCACCGGGGAGCTGTTTTTT. The V call is TRBV2, the J call TRBJ2-2; tentative D call: TRBD1 (6 bases). This CDR3 region has 15 residues. Trimming left V 10 bases short and J 4 bases short, with 19 bases between. Looked up from germline, CDR1 is SNHLY and CDR2 is FYNNEI. Combining the CDR3 with reference TRBV2 and TRBJ2-2 gives the whole variable domain EPEVTQTPSHQVTQMGQEVILRCVPISNHLYFYWYRQILGQKVEFLVSFYNNEISEKSEIFDDQFSVERPDGSNFTLKIRSTKLEDSAMYFCATAGAGVGTGELFFGEGSRLTVL.

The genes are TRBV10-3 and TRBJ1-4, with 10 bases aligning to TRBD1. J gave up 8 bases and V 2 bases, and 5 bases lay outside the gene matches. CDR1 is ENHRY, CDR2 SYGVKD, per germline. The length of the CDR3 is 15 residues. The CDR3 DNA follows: TGTGCCATCAGTGAGACAGGGACAGGGGAAGAAAAACTGTTTTTT. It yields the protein CAISETGTGEEKLFF.

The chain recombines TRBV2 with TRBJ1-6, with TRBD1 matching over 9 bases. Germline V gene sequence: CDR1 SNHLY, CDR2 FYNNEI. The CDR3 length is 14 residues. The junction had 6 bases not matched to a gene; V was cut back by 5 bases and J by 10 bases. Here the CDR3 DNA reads TGTGCCAGCAGTTCAGACAGGGGGTGGTCACCCCTCCACTTT. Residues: CASSSDRGWSPLHF.

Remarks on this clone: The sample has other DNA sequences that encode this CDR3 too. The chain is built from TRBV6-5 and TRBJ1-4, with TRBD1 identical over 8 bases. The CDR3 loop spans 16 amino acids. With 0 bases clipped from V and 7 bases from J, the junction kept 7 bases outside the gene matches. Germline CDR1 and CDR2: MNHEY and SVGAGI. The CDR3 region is CASSYSTGQGGEKLFF. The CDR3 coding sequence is TGTGCCAGCAGTTACTCGACCGGACAGGGAGGTGAAAAACTGTTTTTT.

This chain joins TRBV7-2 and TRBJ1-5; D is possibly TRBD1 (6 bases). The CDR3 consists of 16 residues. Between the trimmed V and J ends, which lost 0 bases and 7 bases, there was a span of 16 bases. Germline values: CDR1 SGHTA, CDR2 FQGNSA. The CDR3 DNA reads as TGTGCCAGCAGCTTAGCCCCCACAGGGATCAGGCAGCCCCAGCATTTT. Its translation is CASSLAPTGIRQPQHF.

CDR3 nucleotide sequence: TGTGCCAGTAGTCACTCCTGGGGGGACACAGATACGCAGTATTTT. Amino acid sequence: CASSHSWGDTDTQYF. This sequence joins TRBV19 and TRBJ2-3; D perhaps matches TRBD2 (6 bases). Germline V lookup: CDR1 LNHDA, CDR2 SQIVND (reference sequence). CDR3 length: 15 residues. V lost 5 bases and J lost 2, with 14 bases in between. Full variable domain (outside the CDR3, taken from reference TRBV19 and TRBJ2-3): DGGITQSPKYLFRKEGQNVTLSCEQNLNHDAMYWYRQDPGQGLRLIYYSQIVNDFQKGDIAEGYSVSREKKESFPLTVTSAQKNPTAFYLCASSHSWGDTDTQYFGPGTRLTVL.

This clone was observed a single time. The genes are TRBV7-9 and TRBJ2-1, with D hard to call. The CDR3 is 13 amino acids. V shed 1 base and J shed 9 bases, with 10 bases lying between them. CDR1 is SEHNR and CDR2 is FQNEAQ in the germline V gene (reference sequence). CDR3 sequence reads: CASSLGAQPEQFF. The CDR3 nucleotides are TGTGCCAGCAGCTTAGGGGCTCAACCTGAGCAGTTCTTC. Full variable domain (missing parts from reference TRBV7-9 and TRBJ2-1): DTGVSQNPRHKITKRGQNVTFRCDPISEHNRLYWYRQTLGQGPEFLTYFQNEAQLEKSRLLSDRFSAERPKGSFSTLEIQRTEQGDSAMYLCASSLGAQPEQFFGPGTRLTVL.

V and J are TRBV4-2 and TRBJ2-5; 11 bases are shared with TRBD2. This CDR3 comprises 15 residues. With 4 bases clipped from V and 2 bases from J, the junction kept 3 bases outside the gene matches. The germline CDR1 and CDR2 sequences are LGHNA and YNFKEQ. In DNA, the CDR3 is TGTGCCAGCAGCCCCGGACTAGCGGGTCAAGAGACCCAGTACTTC. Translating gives CASSPGLAGQETQYF.

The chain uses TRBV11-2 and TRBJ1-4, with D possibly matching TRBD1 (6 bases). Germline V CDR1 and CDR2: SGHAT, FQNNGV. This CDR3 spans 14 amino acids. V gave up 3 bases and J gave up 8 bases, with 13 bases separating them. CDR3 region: CASSFQGISEKLFF. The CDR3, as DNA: TGTGCCAGCAGCTTCCAGGGGATAAGCGAAAAACTGTTTTTT. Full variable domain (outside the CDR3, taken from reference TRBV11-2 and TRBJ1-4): EAGVAQSPRYKIIEKRQSVAFWCNPISGHATLYWYQQILGQGPKLLIQFQNNGVVDDSQLPKDRFSAERLKGVDSTLKIQPAKLEDSAVYLCASSFQGISEKLFFGSGTQLSVL.

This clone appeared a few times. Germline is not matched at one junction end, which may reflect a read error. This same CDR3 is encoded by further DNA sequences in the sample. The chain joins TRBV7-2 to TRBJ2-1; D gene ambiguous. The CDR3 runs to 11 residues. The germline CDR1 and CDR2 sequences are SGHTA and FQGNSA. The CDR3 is CASSSDNEQFF. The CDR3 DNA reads TGTGCCAGCAGCTCCGACAATGAGCAGTTCTTC.

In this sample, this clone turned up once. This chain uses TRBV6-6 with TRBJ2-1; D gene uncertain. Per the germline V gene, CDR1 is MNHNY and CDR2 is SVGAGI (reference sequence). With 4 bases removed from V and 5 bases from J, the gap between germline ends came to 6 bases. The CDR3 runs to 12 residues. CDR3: CASSWLDNEQFF. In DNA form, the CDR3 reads TGTGCCAGCAGTTGGCTAGACAATGAGCAGTTCTTC.

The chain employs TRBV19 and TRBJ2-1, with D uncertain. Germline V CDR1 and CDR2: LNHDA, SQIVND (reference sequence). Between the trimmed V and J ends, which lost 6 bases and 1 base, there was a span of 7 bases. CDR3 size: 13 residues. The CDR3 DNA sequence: TGTGCCAGTAGGCGCCCTTCCTACAATGAGCAGTTCTTC. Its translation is CASRRPSYNEQFF.

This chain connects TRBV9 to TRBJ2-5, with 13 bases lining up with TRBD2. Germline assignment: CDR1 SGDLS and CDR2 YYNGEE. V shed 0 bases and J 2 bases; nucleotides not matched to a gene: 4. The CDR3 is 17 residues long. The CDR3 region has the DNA TGTGCCAGCAGCGTAGGGCAGACTAGCGGGGGGCAAGAGACCCAGTACTTC. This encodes CASSVGQTSGGQETQYF.

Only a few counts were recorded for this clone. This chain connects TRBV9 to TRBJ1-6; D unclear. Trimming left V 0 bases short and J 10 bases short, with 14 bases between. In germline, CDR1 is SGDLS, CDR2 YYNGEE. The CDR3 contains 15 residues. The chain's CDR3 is CASSVDVSSSSPLHF. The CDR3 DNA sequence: TGTGCCAGCAGCGTAGATGTCAGCAGTAGCTCACCCCTCCACTTT.

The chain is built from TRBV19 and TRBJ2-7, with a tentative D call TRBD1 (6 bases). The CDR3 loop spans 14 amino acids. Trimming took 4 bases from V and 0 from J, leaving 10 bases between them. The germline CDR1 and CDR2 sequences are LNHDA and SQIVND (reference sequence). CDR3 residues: CASSRGQNSYEQYF. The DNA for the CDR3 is TGTGCCAGTAGTAGAGGACAGAACTCCTACGAGCAGTACTTC.